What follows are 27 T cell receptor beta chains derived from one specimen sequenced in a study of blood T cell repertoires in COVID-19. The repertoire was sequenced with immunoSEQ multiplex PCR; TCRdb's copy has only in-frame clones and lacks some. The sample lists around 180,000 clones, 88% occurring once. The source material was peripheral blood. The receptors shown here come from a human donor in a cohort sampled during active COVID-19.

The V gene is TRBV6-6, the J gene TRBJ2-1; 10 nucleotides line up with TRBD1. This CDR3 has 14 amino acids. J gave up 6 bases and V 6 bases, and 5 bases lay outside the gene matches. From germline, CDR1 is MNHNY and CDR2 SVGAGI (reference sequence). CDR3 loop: CASRDRGPGNEQFF. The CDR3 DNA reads TGTGCCAGCAGAGACAGGGGGCCGGGCAATGAGCAGTTCTTC.

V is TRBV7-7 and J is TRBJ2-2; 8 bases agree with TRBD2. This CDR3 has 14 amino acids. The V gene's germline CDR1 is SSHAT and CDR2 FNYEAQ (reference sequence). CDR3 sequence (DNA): TGTGCTAGCTCACGGGGGGGAAACACCGGGGAGCTGTTTTTT. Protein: CASSRGGNTGELFF.

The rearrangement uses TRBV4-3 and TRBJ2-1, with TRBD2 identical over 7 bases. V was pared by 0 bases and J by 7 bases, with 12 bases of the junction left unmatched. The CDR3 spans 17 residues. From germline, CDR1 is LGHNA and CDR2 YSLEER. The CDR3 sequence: CASSQDGLAAEWNEQFF. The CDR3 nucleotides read TGCGCCAGCAGCCAAGATGGTCTAGCGGCGGAATGGAATGAGCAGTTCTTC.

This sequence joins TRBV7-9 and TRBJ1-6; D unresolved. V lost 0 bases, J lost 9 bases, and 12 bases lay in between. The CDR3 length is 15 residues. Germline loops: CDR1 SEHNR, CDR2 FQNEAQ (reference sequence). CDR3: CASSLASPARSPLHF. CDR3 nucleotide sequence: TGTGCCAGCAGCTTAGCCAGCCCAGCGCGTTCACCCCTCCACTTT.

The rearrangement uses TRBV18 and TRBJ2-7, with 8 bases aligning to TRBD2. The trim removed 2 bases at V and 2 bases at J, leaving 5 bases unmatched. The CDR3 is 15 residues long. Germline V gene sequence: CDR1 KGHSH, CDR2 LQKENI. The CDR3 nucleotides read TGTGCCAGCTCACCAGCGGCGGGAGGCCCCTACGAGCAGTACTTC. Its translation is CASSPAAGGPYEQYF. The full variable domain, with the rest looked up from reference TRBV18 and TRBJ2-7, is NAGVMQNPRHLVRRRGQEARLRCSPMKGHSHVYWYRQLPEEGLKFMVYLQKENIIDESGMPKERFSAEFPKEGPSILRIQQVVRGDSAAYFCASSPAAGGPYEQYFGPGTRLTVT.

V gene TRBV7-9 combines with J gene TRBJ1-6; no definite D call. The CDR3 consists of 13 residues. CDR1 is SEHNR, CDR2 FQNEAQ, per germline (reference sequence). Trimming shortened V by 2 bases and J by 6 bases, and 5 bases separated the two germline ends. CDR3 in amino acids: CASSLRVNSPLHF. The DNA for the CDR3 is TGTGCCAGCAGCTTAAGAGTTAATTCACCCCTCCACTTT.

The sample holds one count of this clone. The CDR3 coding sequence is TGTGCCAGCAGCACCGGGACAGGGAAGAATTCAGATACGCAGTATTTT. It specifies CASSTGTGKNSDTQYF. This chain uses TRBV7-2 with TRBJ2-3, with 9 bases fitting TRBD1. V shed 5 bases and J 4 bases; nucleotides not matched to a gene: 10. The CDR3 spans 16 residues. Germline-derived CDR1 and CDR2 are SGHTA and FQGNSA.

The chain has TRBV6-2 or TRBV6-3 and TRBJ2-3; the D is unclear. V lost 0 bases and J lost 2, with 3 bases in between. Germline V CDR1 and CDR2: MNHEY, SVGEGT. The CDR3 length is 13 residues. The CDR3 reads CASSYSYTDTQYF. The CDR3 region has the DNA TGTGCCAGCAGTTACTCATACACAGATACGCAGTATTTT.

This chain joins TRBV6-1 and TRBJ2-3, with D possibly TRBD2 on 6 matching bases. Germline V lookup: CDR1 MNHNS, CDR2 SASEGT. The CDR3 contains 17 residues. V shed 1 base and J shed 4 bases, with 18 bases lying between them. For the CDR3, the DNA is TGTGCCAGCAGTGAAGGGTTAACGGGAGCTCAAGCAGATACGCAGTATTTT. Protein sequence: CASSEGLTGAQADTQYF.

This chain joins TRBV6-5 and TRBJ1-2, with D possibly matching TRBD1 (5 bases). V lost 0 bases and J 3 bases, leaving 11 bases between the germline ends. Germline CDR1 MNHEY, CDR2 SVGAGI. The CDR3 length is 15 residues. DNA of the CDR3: TGTGCCAGCAGTTACTCTTTATCGGGGGACTATGGCTACACCTTC. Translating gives CASSYSLSGDYGYTF.

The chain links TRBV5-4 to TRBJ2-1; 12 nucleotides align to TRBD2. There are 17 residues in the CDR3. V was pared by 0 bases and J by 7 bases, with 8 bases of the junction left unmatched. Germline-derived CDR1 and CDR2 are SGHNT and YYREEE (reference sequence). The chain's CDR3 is CASSLEGLAGYGNEQFF. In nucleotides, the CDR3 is TGTGCCAGCAGCTTGGAGGGACTAGCGGGCTATGGAAATGAGCAGTTCTTC.

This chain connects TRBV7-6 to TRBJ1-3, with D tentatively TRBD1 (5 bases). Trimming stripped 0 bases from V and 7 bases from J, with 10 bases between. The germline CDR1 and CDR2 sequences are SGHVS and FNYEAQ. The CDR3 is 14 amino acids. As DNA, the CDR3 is TGTGCCAGCAGCTTAGCAGGGGTGAGGAACACCATATATTTT. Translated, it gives CASSLAGVRNTIYF. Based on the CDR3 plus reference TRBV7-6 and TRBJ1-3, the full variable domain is GAGVSQSPRYKVTKRGQDVALRCDPISGHVSLYWYRQALGQGPEFLTYFNYEAQQDKSGLPNDRFSAERPEGSISTLTIQRTEQRDSAMYRCASSLAGVRNTIYFGEGSWLTVV.

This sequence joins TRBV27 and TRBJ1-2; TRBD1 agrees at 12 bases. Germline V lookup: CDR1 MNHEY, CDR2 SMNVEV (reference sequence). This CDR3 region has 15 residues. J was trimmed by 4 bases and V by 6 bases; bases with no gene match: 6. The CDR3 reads CASSSRDRGPYGYTF. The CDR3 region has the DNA TGTGCCAGCAGCTCCAGGGACAGGGGGCCCTATGGCTACACCTTC.

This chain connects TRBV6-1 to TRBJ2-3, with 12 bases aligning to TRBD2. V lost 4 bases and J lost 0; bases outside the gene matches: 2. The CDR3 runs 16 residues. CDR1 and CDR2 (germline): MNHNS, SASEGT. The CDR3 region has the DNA TGTGCCAGCAGTGGGACTAGCGGGGCGAGCACAGATACGCAGTATTTT. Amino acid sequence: CASSGTSGASTDTQYF.

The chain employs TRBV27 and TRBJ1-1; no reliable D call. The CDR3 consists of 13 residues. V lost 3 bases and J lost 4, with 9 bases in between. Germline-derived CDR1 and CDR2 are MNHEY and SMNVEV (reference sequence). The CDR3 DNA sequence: TGTGCCAGCAGTTTTGGGGAGAGCACTGAAGCTTTCTTT. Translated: CASSFGESTEAFF.

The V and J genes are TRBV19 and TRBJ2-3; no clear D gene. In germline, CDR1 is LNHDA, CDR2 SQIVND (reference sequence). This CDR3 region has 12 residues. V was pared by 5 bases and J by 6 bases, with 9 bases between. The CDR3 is CASSSTLDTQYF. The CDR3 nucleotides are TGTGCCAGTAGTTCTACTTTGGATACGCAGTATTTT.

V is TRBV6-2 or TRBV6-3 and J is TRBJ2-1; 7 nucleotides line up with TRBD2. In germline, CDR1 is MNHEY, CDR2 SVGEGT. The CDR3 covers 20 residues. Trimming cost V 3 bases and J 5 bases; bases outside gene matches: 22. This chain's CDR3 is CASSYLKTLGTGTTNNEQFF. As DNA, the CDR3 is TGTGCCAGCAGTTATCTCAAAACGTTGGGGACCGGGACTACTAACAATGAGCAGTTCTTC.

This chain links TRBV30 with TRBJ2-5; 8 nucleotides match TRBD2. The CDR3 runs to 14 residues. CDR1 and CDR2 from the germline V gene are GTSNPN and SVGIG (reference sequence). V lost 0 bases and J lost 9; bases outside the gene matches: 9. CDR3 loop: CAWSVSWAGGAQYF. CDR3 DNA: TGTGCCTGGAGTGTCAGTTGGGCCGGGGGGGCCCAGTACTTC.

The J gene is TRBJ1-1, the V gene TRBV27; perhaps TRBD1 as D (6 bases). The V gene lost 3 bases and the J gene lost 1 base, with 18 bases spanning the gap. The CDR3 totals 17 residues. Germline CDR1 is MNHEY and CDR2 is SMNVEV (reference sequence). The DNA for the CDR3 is TGTGCCAGCAGTTTTATGGGGGGGCGATCTCGGAACACTGAAGCTTTCTTT. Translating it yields CASSFMGGRSRNTEAFF.

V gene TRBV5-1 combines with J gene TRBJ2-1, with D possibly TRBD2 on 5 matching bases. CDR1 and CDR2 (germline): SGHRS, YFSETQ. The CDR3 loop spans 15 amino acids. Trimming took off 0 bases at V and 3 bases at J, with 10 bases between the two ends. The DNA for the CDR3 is TGCGCCAGCAGCTTGGCCAGCGGAGACTACAATGAGCAGTTCTTC. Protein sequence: CASSLASGDYNEQFF.

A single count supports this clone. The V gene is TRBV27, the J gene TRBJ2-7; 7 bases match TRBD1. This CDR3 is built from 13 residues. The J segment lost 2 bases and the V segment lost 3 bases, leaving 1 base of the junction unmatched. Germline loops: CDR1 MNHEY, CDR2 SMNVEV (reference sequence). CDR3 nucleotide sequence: TGTGCCAGCAGTTTTCAGGGGGCCTACGAGCAGTACTTC. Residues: CASSFQGAYEQYF.

The CDR3 DNA reads as TGCGCCAGCAGCTTCTGGGGGAGTCAGCTAGCGGGAGGGCGTCGCACCGGGGAGCTGTTTTTT. Residues: CASSFWGSQLAGGRRTGELFF. The V and J genes are TRBV5-1 and TRBJ2-2; 12 bases align to TRBD2. This CDR3 has 21 residues. The germline V gene has CDR1 SGHRS and CDR2 YFSETQ. The trim removed 2 bases at V and 4 bases at J, leaving 18 bases unmatched.

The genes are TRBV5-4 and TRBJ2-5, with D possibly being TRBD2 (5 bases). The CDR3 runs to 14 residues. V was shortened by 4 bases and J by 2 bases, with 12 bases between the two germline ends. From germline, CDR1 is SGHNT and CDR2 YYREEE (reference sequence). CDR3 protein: CASSHGLTQETQYF. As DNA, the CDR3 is TGTGCCAGCAGCCACGGACTCACTCAAGAGACCCAGTACTTC. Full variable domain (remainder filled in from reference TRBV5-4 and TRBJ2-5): ETGVTQSPTHLIKTRGQQVTLRCSSQSGHNTVSWYQQALGQGPQFIFQYYREEENGRGNFPPRFSGLQFPNYSSELNVNALELDDSALYLCASSHGLTQETQYFGPGTRLLVL.

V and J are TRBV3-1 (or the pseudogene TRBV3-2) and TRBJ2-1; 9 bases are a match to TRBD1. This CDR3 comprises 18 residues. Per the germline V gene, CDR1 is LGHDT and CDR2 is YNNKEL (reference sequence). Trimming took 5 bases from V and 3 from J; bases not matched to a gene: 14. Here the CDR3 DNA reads TGTGCCAGCAGCTCCTCCCCGGGACAGGGTCCCTACTACAATGAGCAGTTCTTC. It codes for CASSSSPGQGPYYNEQFF.

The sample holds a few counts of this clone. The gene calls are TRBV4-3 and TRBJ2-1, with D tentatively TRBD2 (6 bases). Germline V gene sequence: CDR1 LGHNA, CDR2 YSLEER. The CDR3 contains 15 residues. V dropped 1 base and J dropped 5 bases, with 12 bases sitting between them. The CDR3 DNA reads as TGCGCCAGCAGCCAAGTGGGCGGGACGAACAATGAGCAGTTCTTC. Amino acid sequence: CASSQVGGTNNEQFF.

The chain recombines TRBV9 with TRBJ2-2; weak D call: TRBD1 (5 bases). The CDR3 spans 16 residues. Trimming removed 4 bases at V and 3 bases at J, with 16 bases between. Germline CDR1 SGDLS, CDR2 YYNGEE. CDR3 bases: TGTGCCAGCAGCCCAACAGGCTATTGGGACACCGGGGAGCTGTTTTTT. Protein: CASSPTGYWDTGELFF.

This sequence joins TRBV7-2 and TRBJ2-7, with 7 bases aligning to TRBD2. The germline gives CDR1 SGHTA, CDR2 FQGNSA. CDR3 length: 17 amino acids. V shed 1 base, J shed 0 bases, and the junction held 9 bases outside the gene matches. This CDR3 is CASSLGGGGGISYEQYF. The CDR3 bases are TGTGCCAGCAGCTTAGGTGGGGGGGGAGGGATCTCCTACGAGCAGTACTTC.